The next 6 T cell receptor beta chains were all read from a single sample in a study of CD8 T cells in Susac syndrome. Reverse transcription used roughly 0.45 to 1 ug RNA and random hexamers. Each CDR3 protein gets one entry after TCRdb re-called the immunoSEQ multiplex PCR reads with MiXCR. The repertoire consists of approximately 160,000 distinct CDR3 sequences, with over 85% occurring once and the leading ten covering 0.12% to 0.15%. Material: CD4+ T cells from PBMCs. Receptors originate from a human donor in good health.

V is TRBV19 and J is TRBJ2-3; D gene ambiguous. V gave up 5 bases and J gave up 1 base, with 7 bases separating them. CDR3 size: 13 residues. Germline assignment: CDR1 LNHDA and CDR2 SQIVND (reference sequence). The CDR3 loop is CASSAQGTDTQYF. The CDR3 nucleotides are TGTGCCAGTAGTGCCCAGGGCACAGATACGCAGTATTTT.

This clonotype was detected only once. This rearrangement joins TRBV30 to TRBJ2-3, with 8 bases that match TRBD1. Germline loops: CDR1 GTSNPN, CDR2 SVGIG (reference sequence). This CDR3 contains 14 residues. The junction had 4 bases not matched to a gene; V was cut back by 5 bases and J by 0 bases. The CDR3 coding sequence is TGTGCCTGGGGACAGGGTTTGAGCACAGATACGCAGTATTTT. It specifies CAWGQGLSTDTQYF.

The chain links TRBV3-1 to TRBJ1-2, with unresolved D. V was clipped by 0 bases and J by 4 bases, with 12 bases between them. The CDR3 extends over 15 amino acids. Germline CDR1 and CDR2: LGHDT and YNNKEL (reference sequence). Here the CDR3 DNA reads TGTGCCAGCAGCCAAGATCTTACGGATTTCTATGGCTACACCTTC. Its translation: CASSQDLTDFYGYTF.

The rearrangement joins TRBV20-1 to TRBJ1-2; 7 bases fit TRBD1. V shed 3 bases and J 4 bases; nucleotides not matched to a gene: 8. Germline CDR1 DFQATT, CDR2 SNEGSKA (reference sequence). This CDR3 spans 14 amino acids. The DNA of the CDR3 is TGCAGTGCTAGCCCGGGAGGGGACAGCTATGGCTACACCTTC. Its translation is CSASPGGDSYGYTF.

J is TRBJ2-7 and V is TRBV5-1; D possibly uses TRBD1 or TRBD2 (5 bases each). This CDR3 region has 14 residues. Germline values: CDR1 SGHRS, CDR2 YFSETQ. V was pared by 2 bases and J by 2 bases, with 11 bases between. CDR3 bases: TGCGCCAGCAGCTTAGGGACGTTAGCCTACGAGCAGTACTTC. It translates to CASSLGTLAYEQYF.

The V and J genes are TRBV3-1 and TRBJ2-5; D is unresolved. Trimming pared 4 bases from V and 7 bases from J, leaving 7 bases between. This CDR3 has 11 residues. Germline V CDR1 and CDR2: LGHDT, YNNKEL (reference sequence). The DNA of the CDR3 is TGTGCCAGCAGCCTACAGTGGACCCAGTACTTC. Translated: CASSLQWTQYF.